This T cell receptor beta chain was found in a study of post-analysis software for immune sequencing data. Study results and caveats: TRBV segments more frequent in patients than in controls numbered roughly 5 and included TRBV5-6, TRBV5-1 and TRBV20-1.

The V gene end was trimmed by 5 bases and the J gene end by 5 bases; junction bases not matched to a gene: 9. CDR1 and CDR2 from the germline V gene are LGHNA and YNFKEQ. CDR3 size: 14 residues. Unique molecular identifiers were carried by the TCR beta cDNA libraries. Some 500,000 cDNA molecules were recovered from an input of about 1 to 10 million T cells. Each CDR3 protein gets one entry after TCRdb re-called the PCR reads with MiXCR. Counted here are some 800,000 distinct CDR3 sequences, just over 45% occurring once; the ten biggest clones make up 4% to 5%. Concerning this clonotype itself: Its antigen is not identified.

Specimen: blood. J is TRBJ2-7 and V is TRBV4-2, with 7 bases lining up with TRBD2. This clonotype was obtained from a girl aged 5-17 years with multiple sclerosis. The CDR3 loop reads CASSFTGGKNEQYF. Here the CDR3 DNA reads TGTGCCAGCAGCTTTACGGGGGGTAAGAACGAGCAGTACTTC.